This entry features one TCR beta chain sequence. No antigen is known for it. This CDR3 is 14 amino acids long. Trimming cost V 1 base and J 6 bases, with 13 bases left between them. In germline, CDR1 is SEHNR, CDR2 FQNEAQ (reference sequence). These data belong to a study of shared clonotypes between healthy human individuals. Study-level findings and limits: Naive subsets typically showed greater estimated richness than memory subsets.

Each sorted subset replicate got 200 ng genomic DNA, 30,000 or so genomes. Clones were read by immunoSEQ multiplex PCR, and TCRdb kept only the in-frame ones, dropping some. Among about 1 million clones listed, roughly 70% were seen once. This sequence was found in a young man in good health. Sample: memory CD4+ T cells sorted from blood. Regarding subset: CD45RA-negative fraction. The chain combines TRBV7-9 with TRBJ2-7; D perhaps matches TRBD2 (7 bases). The CDR3 DNA follows: TGTGCCAGCAGCTTAGGCGGGGGCTCGGGCGAGCAGTACTTC. Translating it yields CASSLGGGSGEQYF.